One sample yielded the 21 T cell receptor beta chains listed below, sequenced in a study of blood T cell repertoires in COVID-19. Produced via immunoSEQ multiplex PCR; TCRdb's table is partial and in-frame only. The data show 100,000 to 150,000 clones, roughly 82% seen once. Sequencing was performed on peripheral blood. The receptors were gathered from a human donor in a cohort sampled during active COVID-19.

V is TRBV5-6 and J is TRBJ2-5; a weak D match, TRBD2 (5 bases). This CDR3 is 14 amino acids long. V dropped 1 base and J dropped 1 base, with 8 bases sitting between them. The germline V gene has CDR1 SGHDT and CDR2 YYEEEE. CDR3 residues: CASSLMRAQETQYF. The CDR3 DNA follows: TGTGCCAGCAGCTTGATGAGGGCCCAAGAGACCCAGTACTTC.

The V and J genes are TRBV3-1 (or the pseudogene TRBV3-2) and TRBJ2-7; D is possibly TRBD2 (5 bases). V was cut by 4 bases and J by 2 bases, with 12 bases left in between. Germline CDR1 and CDR2: LGHDT and YNNKEL (reference sequence). This CDR3 region has 14 residues. The CDR3 nucleotides are TGTGCCAGCAGCCTCCGGGATCCTACCTACGAGCAGTACTTC. Amino acids: CASSLRDPTYEQYF.

The chain carries TRBV12-5 and TRBJ2-2; 7 bases are shared with TRBD1. The CDR3 has 15 amino acids. CDR1 LGHNT and CDR2 FRNRAP come from the germline V gene. V lost 0 bases, J lost 5 bases, and 3 bases stayed unmatched. For the CDR3, the DNA is TGTGCTAGTGGTTTGGTTCCACAGGGGACCGGGGAGCTGTTTTTT. Its protein is CASGLVPQGTGELFF.

This rearrangement joins TRBV2 to TRBJ2-1; 9 nucleotides match TRBD2. This CDR3 has 12 residues. Losses at the gene ends were 5 bases for V and 10 bases for J; bases not matched to a gene: 3. Per the germline V gene, CDR1 is SNHLY and CDR2 is FYNNEI. This CDR3 reads CASSLSGREQFF. CDR3 nucleotides: TGTGCCAGCAGTTTAAGCGGGAGGGAGCAGTTCTTC.

This chain connects TRBV4-1 to TRBJ2-2; 7 nucleotides align to TRBD2. Losses at the gene ends were 1 base for V and 5 bases for J; bases not matched to a gene: 10. This CDR3 is 17 amino acids long. Germline CDR1 reads MGHRA; CDR2 reads YSYEKL. In DNA form, the CDR3 reads TGCGCCAGCAGCCAAGGTGTGCGGGGGTCGGTTACCGGGGAGCTGTTTTTT. Its protein is CASSQGVRGSVTGELFF.

A single count supports this clone. This chain uses TRBV10-2 with TRBJ2-7; 10 nucleotides align to TRBD2. Germline CDR1 WSHSY, CDR2 SAAADI. V was clipped by 8 bases and J by 3 bases; unmatched bases: 4. This CDR3 contains 13 residues. CDR3 sequence (DNA): TGCGCCAGCTCGCTAGCGGGAGACTACGAGCAGTACTTC. This gives the protein CASSLAGDYEQYF.

This clone was detected only a few times. The gene calls are TRBV19 and TRBJ1-5; D gene uncertain. With 1 base removed from V and 6 bases from J, the gap between germline ends came to 10 bases. This CDR3 contains 14 residues. Germline CDR1 and CDR2: LNHDA and SQIVND (reference sequence). The CDR3 nucleotides are TGTGCCAGTAGTATAGCTGGGGAGGCTCAGCCCCAGCATTTT. It codes for CASSIAGEAQPQHF.

The chain combines TRBV5-1 with TRBJ2-3; D is unresolved. Deletions cut 4 bases from V and 0 bases from J, with 9 bases between. CDR1 is SGHRS and CDR2 is YFSETQ in the germline V gene. The CDR3 length is 14 residues. DNA of the CDR3: TGCGCCAGCAGCCTTTCGACTAGCACAGATACGCAGTATTTT. Translation gives CASSLSTSTDTQYF.

V and J are TRBV7-9 and TRBJ2-3; D uncertain. The ends were cut back, 4 bases at V and 5 bases at J, with 4 bases in the middle. The CDR3 consists of 11 residues. Germline CDR1 and CDR2: SEHNR and FQNEAQ (reference sequence). As DNA, the CDR3 is TGTGCCAGCAGCTCACTAGATACGCAGTATTTT. It is translated as CASSSLDTQYF.

The chain joins TRBV28 to TRBJ1-1, with a possible D match to TRBD1 (5 bases). The ends were cut back, 3 bases at V and 1 base at J, with 18 bases in the middle. The germline gives CDR1 MDHEN, CDR2 SYDVKM. The length of the CDR3 is 17 residues. The CDR3 loop reads CASSFRRAGFWNTEAFF. In DNA, the CDR3 is TGTGCCAGCAGTTTCCGCAGGGCGGGATTTTGGAACACTGAAGCTTTCTTT.

V usage is TRBV11-2 and J usage is TRBJ1-2; 7 bases are a match to TRBD1. This CDR3 region has 17 residues. The germline V gene encodes CDR1 SGHAT and CDR2 FQNNGV. V lost 4 bases and J lost 3; bases outside the gene matches: 14. The CDR3 loop reads CASSSLSKTGLYYGYTF. CDR3 in DNA: TGTGCCAGCAGCTCCCTCTCCAAGACAGGGCTGTACTATGGCTACACCTTC.

The rearrangement uses TRBV2 and TRBJ2-7; no definite D call. The germline CDR1 and CDR2 sequences are SNHLY and FYNNEI. Trimming shortened V by 7 bases and J by 3 bases, and 13 bases separated the two germline ends. The CDR3 consists of 13 residues. In nucleotides, the CDR3 is TGTGCCAGCACTCCAGGTACGAACTACGAGCAGTACTTC. Translated: CASTPGTNYEQYF.

The V and J genes are TRBV6-5 and TRBJ1-1; D not certain. The CDR3 has 11 amino acids. The V gene's germline CDR1 is MNHEY and CDR2 SVGAGI. Trimming removed 8 bases from V and 8 bases from J, with 12 bases in between. The CDR3 loop is CASDRVGEAFF. For the CDR3, the DNA is TGTGCCAGCGATCGGGTCGGGGAAGCTTTCTTT.

The chain uses TRBV6-2 or TRBV6-3 and TRBJ2-2, with 8 nucleotides matching TRBD2. The germline V gene has CDR1 MNHEY and CDR2 SVGEGT. V shed 4 bases, J shed 2 bases, and the junction held 3 bases outside the gene matches. The CDR3 runs 15 residues. The CDR3 loop reads CASSLGLANTGELFF. CDR3 bases: TGTGCCAGCAGTTTAGGACTAGCCAACACCGGGGAGCTGTTTTTT.

CDR3 protein: CAWSRQGGLETQYF. The CDR3 nucleotides are TGTGCCTGGAGTCGACAGGGGGGTCTGGAGACCCAGTACTTC. V and J are TRBV30 and TRBJ2-5, with TRBD1 matching 9 bases. Germline values: CDR1 GTSNPN, CDR2 SVGIG (reference sequence). With V trimmed by 2 bases and J by 5 bases, 6 bases remained unmatched. This CDR3 is 14 amino acids long.

The sample holds one count of this clone. The V call is TRBV5-1, the J call TRBJ2-3; 7 nucleotides align to TRBD1. With 7 bases clipped from V and 1 base from J, the junction kept 6 bases outside the gene matches. The CDR3 is 14 residues long. CDR1 SGHRS and CDR2 YFSETQ come from the germline V gene. The CDR3 reads CASLETGRTDTQYF. The CDR3, as DNA: TGCGCCAGCTTGGAGACAGGGCGCACAGATACGCAGTATTTT. Full variable domain (remainder filled in from reference TRBV5-1 and TRBJ2-3): KAGVTQTPRYLIKTRGQQVTLSCSPISGHRSVSWYQQTPGQGLQFLFEYFSETQRNKGNFPGRFSGRQFSNSRSEMNVSTLELGDSALYLCASLETGRTDTQYFGPGTRLTVL.

Comments on this clone: This sample also contains other DNA sequences that code for the same CDR3. The chain links TRBV14 to TRBJ2-7, with D possibly TRBD1 on 5 matching bases. Trimming left V 3 bases short and J 4 bases short, with 13 bases between. The germline gives CDR1 SGHDN, CDR2 FVKESK. The CDR3 runs 14 residues. The CDR3 nucleotides are TGTGCCAGCAGCCAGGGTAGGGGCTTGTACGAGCAGTACTTC. Its translation is CASSQGRGLYEQYF.

The chain couples TRBV21-1 to TRBJ1-4; the table names TRBD1, a call not compared with the DNA. TRBV21-1 is a known pseudogene. The CDR3 spans 15 residues. CDR3 protein: CASSKTGTLNEKLFF. The CDR3 DNA reads TGTGCCAGCAGCAAAACAGGTACCCTTAATGAAAAACTGTTTTTT.

The chain uses TRBV4-1 and TRBJ2-1, with 11 bases matching TRBD2. Germline loops: CDR1 MGHRA, CDR2 YSYEKL. The CDR3 consists of 16 residues. The V gene end was trimmed by 2 bases and the J gene end by 6 bases; junction bases not matched to a gene: 6. CDR3 DNA: TGCGCCAGCAGCCAACAACTTAGCGGGAGGGCCAATGAGCAGTTCTTC. This gives the protein CASSQQLSGRANEQFF.

This clone appeared a few times. The rearrangement joins TRBV12-3 or TRBV12-4 to TRBJ1-5; D possibly corresponds to TRBD1 (6 bases). The ends were cut back, 5 bases at V and 5 bases at J, with 10 bases in the middle. This CDR3 is 13 amino acids long. CDR3 sequence: CASSIQGYQPQHF. CDR3 coding DNA: TGTGCCAGCAGTATACAGGGATATCAGCCCCAGCATTTT.

This chain uses TRBV7-9 with TRBJ1-4; 7 positions agree with TRBD1. Germline V gives CDR1 SEHNR, CDR2 FQNEAQ (reference sequence). The V gene end was trimmed by 4 bases and the J gene end by 3 bases; junction bases not matched to a gene: 5. This CDR3 comprises 15 residues. CDR3 region: CASSSQGWANEKLFF. In DNA form, the CDR3 reads TGTGCCAGCAGCTCACAGGGGTGGGCTAATGAAAAACTGTTTTTT. Variable domain in full (rest from reference TRBV7-9 and TRBJ1-4): DTGVSQNPRHKITKRGQNVTFRCDPISEHNRLYWYRQTLGQGPEFLTYFQNEAQLEKSRLLSDRFSAERPKGSFSTLEIQRTEQGDSAMYLCASSSQGWANEKLFFGSGTQLSVL.